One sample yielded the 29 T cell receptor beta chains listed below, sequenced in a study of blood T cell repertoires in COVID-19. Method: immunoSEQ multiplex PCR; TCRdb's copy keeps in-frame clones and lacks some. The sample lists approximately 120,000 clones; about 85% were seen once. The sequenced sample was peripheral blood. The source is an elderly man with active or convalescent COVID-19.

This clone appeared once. The CDR3 DNA reads as TGTGCCAGCAGTTTGGTGGCTAGCGGGAGGGTCGGGGCCTACGAGCAGTACTTC. The encoded protein is CASSLVASGRVGAYEQYF. The V call is TRBV27, the J call TRBJ2-7; 12 bases map to TRBD2. V shed 3 bases, J shed 2 bases, and the junction held 11 bases outside the gene matches. Germline V gives CDR1 MNHEY, CDR2 SMNVEV (reference sequence). This CDR3 is built from 18 residues.

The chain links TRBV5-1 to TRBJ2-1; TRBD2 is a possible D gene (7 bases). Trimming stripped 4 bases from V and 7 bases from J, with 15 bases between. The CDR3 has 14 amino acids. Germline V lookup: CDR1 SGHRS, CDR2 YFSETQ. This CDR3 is CASSRGGASNEQFF. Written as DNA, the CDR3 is TGCGCCAGCAGCCGAGGGGGGGCATCAAATGAGCAGTTCTTC.

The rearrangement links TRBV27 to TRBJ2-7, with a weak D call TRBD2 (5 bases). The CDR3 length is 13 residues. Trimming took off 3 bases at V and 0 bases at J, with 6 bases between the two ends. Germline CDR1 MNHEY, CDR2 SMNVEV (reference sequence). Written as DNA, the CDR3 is TGTGCCAGCAGTTTCGGGGTCTCCTACGAGCAGTACTTC. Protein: CASSFGVSYEQYF.

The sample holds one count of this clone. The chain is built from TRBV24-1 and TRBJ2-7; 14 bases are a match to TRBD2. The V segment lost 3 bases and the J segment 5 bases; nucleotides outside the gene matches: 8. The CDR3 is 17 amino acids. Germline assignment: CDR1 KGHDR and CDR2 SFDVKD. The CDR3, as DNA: TGTGCCACCAGTGATACGGGACTAGCGGGAGTACCCCACGAGCAGTACTTC. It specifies CATSDTGLAGVPHEQYF.

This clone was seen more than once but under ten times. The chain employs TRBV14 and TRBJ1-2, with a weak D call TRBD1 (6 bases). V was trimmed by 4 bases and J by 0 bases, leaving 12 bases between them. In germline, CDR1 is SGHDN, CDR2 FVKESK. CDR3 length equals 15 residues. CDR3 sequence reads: CASSLRQEANYGYTF. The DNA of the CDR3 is TGTGCCAGCAGCCTTAGACAGGAGGCTAACTATGGCTACACCTTC.

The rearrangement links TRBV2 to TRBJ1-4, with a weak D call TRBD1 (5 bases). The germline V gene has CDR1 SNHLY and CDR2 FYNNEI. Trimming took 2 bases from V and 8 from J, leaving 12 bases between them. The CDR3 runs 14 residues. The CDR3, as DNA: TGTGCCAGCAGTGAATGGGCAGGGAACGAAAAACTGTTTTTT. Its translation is CASSEWAGNEKLFF. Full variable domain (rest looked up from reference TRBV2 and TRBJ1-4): EPEVTQTPSHQVTQMGQEVILRCVPISNHLYFYWYRQILGQKVEFLVSFYNNEISEKSEIFDDQFSVERPDGSNFTLKIRSTKLEDSAMYFCASSEWAGNEKLFFGSGTQLSVL.

Here the CDR3 reads CASRAPGQETYEQYF. The CDR3 DNA follows: TGTGCCAGCAGGGCCCCGGGACAGGAGACCTACGAGCAGTACTTC. The V call is TRBV5-8, the J call TRBJ2-7; TRBD1 agrees at 8 bases. The germline V gene has CDR1 SGHTS and CDR2 YDEGEE. The CDR3 is 15 residues long. Trimming cost V 5 bases and J 2 bases; bases outside gene matches: 9.

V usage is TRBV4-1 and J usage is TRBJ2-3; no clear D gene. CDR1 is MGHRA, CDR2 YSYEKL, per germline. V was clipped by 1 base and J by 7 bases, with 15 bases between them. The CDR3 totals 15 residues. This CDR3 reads CASSQASTGPNTQYF. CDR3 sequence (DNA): TGCGCCAGCAGCCAAGCATCAACTGGGCCGAATACGCAGTATTTT.

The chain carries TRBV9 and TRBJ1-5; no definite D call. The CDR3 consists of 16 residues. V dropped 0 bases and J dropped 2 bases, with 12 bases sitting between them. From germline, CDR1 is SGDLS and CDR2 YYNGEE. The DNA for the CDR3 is TGTGCCAGCAGCGTAGGTGAATCGAGAGGCAATCAGCCCCAGCATTTT. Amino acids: CASSVGESRGNQPQHF.

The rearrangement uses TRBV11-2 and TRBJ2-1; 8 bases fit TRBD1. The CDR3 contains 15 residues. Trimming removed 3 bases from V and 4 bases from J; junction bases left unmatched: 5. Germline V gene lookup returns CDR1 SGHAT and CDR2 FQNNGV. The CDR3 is CASSFRQGSYNEQFF. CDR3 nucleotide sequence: TGTGCCAGCAGCTTCCGACAGGGGTCGTACAATGAGCAGTTCTTC.

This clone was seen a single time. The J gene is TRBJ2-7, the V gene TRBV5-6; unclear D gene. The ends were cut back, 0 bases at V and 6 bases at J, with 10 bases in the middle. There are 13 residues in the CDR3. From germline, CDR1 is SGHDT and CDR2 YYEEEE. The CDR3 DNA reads TGTGCCAGCAGCTTGGACAGAACGACCGAGCAGTACTTC. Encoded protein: CASSLDRTTEQYF. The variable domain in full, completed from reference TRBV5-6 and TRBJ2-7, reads DAGVTQSPTHLIKTRGQQVTLRCSPKSGHDTVSWYQQALGQGPQFIFQYYEEEERQRGNFPDRFSGHQFPNYSSELNVNALLLGDSALYLCASSLDRTTEQYFGPGTRLTVT.

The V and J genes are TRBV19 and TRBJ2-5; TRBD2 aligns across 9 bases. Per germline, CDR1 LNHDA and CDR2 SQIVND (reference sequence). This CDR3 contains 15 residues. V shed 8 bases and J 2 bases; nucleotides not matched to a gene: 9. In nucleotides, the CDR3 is TGTGCCAGTGGGGAGAATAGCGGGGGACAAGAGACCCAGTACTTC. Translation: CASGENSGGQETQYF.

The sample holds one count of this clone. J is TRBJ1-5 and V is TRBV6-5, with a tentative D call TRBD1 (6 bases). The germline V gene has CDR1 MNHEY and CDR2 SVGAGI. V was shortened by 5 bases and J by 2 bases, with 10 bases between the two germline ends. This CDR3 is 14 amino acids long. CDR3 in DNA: TGTGCCAGCAGTAGGACAGAGGGCAATCAGCCCCAGCATTTT. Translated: CASSRTEGNQPQHF.

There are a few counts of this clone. The CDR3 sequence: CASSLGGTGAQPQHF. The CDR3 DNA reads as TGTGCCAGCAGCTTGGGCGGAACAGGGGCACAGCCCCAGCATTTT. This chain joins TRBV5-4 and TRBJ1-5, with TRBD1 matching 7 bases. Germline CDR1 is SGHNT and CDR2 is YYREEE (reference sequence). With V trimmed by 0 bases and J by 7 bases, 7 bases remained unmatched. This CDR3 contains 15 residues.

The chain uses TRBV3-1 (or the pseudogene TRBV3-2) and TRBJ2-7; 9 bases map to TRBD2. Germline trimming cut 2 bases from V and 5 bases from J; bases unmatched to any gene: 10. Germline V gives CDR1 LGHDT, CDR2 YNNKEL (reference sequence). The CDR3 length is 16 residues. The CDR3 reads CASSQLVSGGGNEQYF. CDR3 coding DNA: TGTGCCAGCAGCCAATTAGTTAGCGGGGGTGGGAACGAGCAGTACTTC.

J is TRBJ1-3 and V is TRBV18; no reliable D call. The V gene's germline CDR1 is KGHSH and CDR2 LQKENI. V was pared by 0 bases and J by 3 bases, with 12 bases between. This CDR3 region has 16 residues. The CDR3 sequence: CASSPPSGFNGNTIYF. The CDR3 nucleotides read TGTGCCAGCTCACCACCGTCCGGGTTTAATGGAAACACCATATATTTT.

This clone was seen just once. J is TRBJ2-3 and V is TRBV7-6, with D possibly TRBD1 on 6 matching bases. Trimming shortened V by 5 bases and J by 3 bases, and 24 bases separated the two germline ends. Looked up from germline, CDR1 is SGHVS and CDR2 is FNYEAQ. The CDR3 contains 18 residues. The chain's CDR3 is CASSSRRGQRSLTDTQYF. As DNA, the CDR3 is TGTGCCAGCAGCAGCCGTAGAGGACAGAGGTCCTTGACAGATACGCAGTATTTT. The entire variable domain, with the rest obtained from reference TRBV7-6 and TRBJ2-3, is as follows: GAGVSQSPRYKVTKRGQDVALRCDPISGHVSLYWYRQALGQGPEFLTYFNYEAQQDKSGLPNDRFSAERPEGSISTLTIQRTEQRDSAMYRCASSSRRGQRSLTDTQYFGPGTRLTVL.

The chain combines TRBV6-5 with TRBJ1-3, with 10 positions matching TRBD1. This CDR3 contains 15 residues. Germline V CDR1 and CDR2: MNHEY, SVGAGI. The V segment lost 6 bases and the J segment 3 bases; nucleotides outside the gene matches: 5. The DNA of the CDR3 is TGTGCCAGCAGAACCGACAGGGGGCATGGAAACACCATATATTTT. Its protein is CASRTDRGHGNTIYF.

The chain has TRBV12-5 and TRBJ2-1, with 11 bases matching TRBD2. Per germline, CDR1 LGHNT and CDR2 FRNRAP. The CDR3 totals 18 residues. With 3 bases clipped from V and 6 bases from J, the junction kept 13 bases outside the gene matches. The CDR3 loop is CASGFGLAGLQTLNEQFF. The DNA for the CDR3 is TGTGCTAGTGGTTTCGGACTAGCGGGCCTCCAAACCCTCAATGAGCAGTTCTTC.

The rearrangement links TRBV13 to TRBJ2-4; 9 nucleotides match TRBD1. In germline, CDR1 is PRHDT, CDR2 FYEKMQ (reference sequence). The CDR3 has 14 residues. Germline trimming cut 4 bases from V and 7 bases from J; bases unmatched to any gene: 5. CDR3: CASSSRQGGNIQYF. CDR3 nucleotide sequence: TGTGCCAGCAGCTCCAGACAGGGGGGGAACATTCAGTACTTC.

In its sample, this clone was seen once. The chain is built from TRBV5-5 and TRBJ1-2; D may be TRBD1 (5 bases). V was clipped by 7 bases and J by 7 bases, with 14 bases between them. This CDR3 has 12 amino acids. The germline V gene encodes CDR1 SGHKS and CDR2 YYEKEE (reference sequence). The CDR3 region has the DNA TGTGCCAGCGGTTATCCAGGGTTTGGCTACACCTTC. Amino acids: CASGYPGFGYTF.

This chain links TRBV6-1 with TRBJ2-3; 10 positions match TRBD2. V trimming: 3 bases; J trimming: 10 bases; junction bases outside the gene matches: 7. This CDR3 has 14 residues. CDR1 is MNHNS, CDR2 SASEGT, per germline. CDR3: CASSEALAGYAQYF. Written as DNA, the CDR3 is TGTGCCAGCAGTGAGGCACTAGCGGGATATGCGCAGTATTTT.

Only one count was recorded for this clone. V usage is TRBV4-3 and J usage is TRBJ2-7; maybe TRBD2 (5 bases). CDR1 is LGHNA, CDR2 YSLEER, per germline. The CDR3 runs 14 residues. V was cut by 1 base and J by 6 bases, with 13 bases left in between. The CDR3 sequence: CASSQVWTSPEQYF. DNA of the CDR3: TGCGCCAGCAGCCAAGTATGGACTTCCCCCGAGCAGTACTTC.

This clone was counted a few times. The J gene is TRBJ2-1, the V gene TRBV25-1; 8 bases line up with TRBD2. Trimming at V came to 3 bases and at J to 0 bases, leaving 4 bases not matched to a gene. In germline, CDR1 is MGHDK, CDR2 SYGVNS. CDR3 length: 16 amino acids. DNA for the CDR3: TGTGCCAGCAGTGACCCACTAGCGGACTCCTACAATGAGCAGTTCTTC. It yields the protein CASSDPLADSYNEQFF.

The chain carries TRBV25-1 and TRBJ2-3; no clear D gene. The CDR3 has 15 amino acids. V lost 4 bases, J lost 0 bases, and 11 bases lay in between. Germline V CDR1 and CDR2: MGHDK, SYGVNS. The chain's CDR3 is CASSVWRLSTDTQYF. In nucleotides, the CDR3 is TGTGCCAGCAGTGTGTGGCGGTTAAGCACAGATACGCAGTATTTT.

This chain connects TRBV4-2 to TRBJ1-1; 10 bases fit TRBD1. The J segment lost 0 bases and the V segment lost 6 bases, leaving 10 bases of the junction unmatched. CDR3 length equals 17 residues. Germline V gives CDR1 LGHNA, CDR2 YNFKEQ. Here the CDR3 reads CASSLGQGWGMNTEAFF. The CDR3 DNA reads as TGTGCCAGCAGTCTGGGACAGGGGTGGGGTATGAACACTGAAGCTTTCTTT.

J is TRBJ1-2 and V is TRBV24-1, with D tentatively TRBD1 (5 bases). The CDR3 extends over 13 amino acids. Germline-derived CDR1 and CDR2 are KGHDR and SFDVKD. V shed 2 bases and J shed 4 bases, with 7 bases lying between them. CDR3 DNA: TGTGCCACCAGTGATTACCAGGGCTATGGCTACACCTTC. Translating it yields CATSDYQGYGYTF.

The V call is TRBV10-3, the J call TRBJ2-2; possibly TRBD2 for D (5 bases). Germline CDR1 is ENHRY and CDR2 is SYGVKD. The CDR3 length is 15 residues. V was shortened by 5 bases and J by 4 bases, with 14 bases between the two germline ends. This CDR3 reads CAISLSSRGTGELFF. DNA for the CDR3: TGTGCCATCAGTTTGAGTAGTCGGGGCACCGGGGAGCTGTTTTTT.

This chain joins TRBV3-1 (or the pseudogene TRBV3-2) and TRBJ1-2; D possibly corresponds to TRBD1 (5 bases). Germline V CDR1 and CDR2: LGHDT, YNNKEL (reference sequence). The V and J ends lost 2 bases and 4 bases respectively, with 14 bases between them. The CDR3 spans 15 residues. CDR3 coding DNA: TGTGCCAGCAGCCAAACCCCGAGCAGGGCCTATGGCTACACCTTC. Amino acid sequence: CASSQTPSRAYGYTF.